The T cell receptor beta chain described here comes from a study of regulatory T cells in long-lasting Graves disease. Overall study results and limits: A greater number of public clonotypes (2,741) was shared by persistent patients than by new patients (around 960). Persistent Graves' patients showed reduced TCR diversity versus newly diagnosed patients.

This clonotype has at least ten counts. The target antigen is unknown. With iRepertoire HTBI primers and Arm-PCR of CDR3 regions, TCR beta libraries were built. TCRdb re-derived calls from the multiplex PCR reads in MiXCR, one entry per CDR3 protein. The data hold about 460,000 distinct CDR3 sequences, with less than 15% observed a single time. The time point: newly diagnosed GD, antithyroid drugs for less than 3 months. Making the TCR library involved RNA that had been extracted from PBMCs. CDR1 SGHTA and CDR2 FQGNSA come from the germline V gene. V trimming: 5 bases; J trimming: 0 bases; junction bases outside the gene matches: 6. This CDR3 is built from 16 residues. These sequences were also reported in another study, on T cells in Graves' hyperthyroidism and ophthalmopathy. That work states: Exclusion of a patient resulted from uncontrolled infection, other autoimmune disease, pregnancy or lactation.

The rearrangement uses TRBV7-2 and TRBJ2-5; 10 bases are a match to TRBD2. Sequenced here: peripheral blood mononuclear cells (PBMCs), sampled at new diagnosis, from a patient treated with antithyroid drugs. The receptor was isolated from a woman in her forties or fifties with Graves disease. CDR3 amino acids: CASSPQLAGYQETQYF. The CDR3 DNA sequence: TGTGCCAGCAGCCCCCAACTAGCGGGGTACCAAGAGACCCAGTACTTC. The entire variable domain, with the rest obtained from reference TRBV7-2 and TRBJ2-5, is as follows: GAGVSQSPSNKVTEKGKDVELRCDPISGHTALYWYRQSLGQGLEFLIYFQGNSAPDKSGLPSDRFSAERTGGSVSTLTIQRTQQEDSAVYLCASSPQLAGYQETQYFGPGTRLLVL.